The next 13 T cell receptor beta chains were all read from a single sample in a study of regulatory T cells in long-lasting Graves disease. CDR3-region Arm-PCR and iRepertoire HTBI primers produced the TCR beta libraries. TCRdb passed the multiplex PCR reads through MiXCR, listing each CDR3 protein once. Found here are roughly 610,000 distinct CDR3 sequences, about 16% of them singletons; the top ten hold around 12%. Documented time point: newly diagnosed GD, antithyroid drugs for less than 3 months. RNA from PBMCs was the source of the TCR library. The sample also formed part of further work on T cells in Graves' hyperthyroidism and ophthalmopathy.

The sequenced sample was peripheral blood mononuclear cells (PBMCs), obtained at new diagnosis, from a patient treated with antithyroid drugs. The receptors originated from a man aged 18 to 35 with Graves disease.

A few counts support this clonotype. This sequence joins TRBV24-1 and TRBJ2-5; D is unresolved. The V gene lost 4 bases and the J gene lost 5 bases, with 13 bases spanning the gap. The CDR3 length is 14 residues. In germline, CDR1 is KGHDR, CDR2 SFDVKD. CDR3 loop: CATSDNSVGETQYF. The CDR3 DNA sequence: TGTGCCACCAGTGACAACAGTGTCGGGGAGACCCAGTACTTC.

This clonotype was observed many times. This chain uses TRBV12-3 or TRBV12-4 with TRBJ2-2, with 8 bases matching TRBD1. The ends lost 6 bases at V and 2 bases at J; junction bases unmatched: 5. The CDR3 has 15 residues. CDR3 coding DNA: TGTGCCAGCAGGCCAACAGGGGGAAACACCGGGGAGCTGTTTTTT. Translating it yields CASRPTGGNTGELFF.

The table lists this clonotype with a few counts. V is TRBV19 and J is TRBJ2-4, with 9 bases fitting TRBD2. Losses at the gene ends were 5 bases for V and 0 bases for J; bases not matched to a gene: 2. The CDR3 sequence is 15 residues long. The germline V gene encodes CDR1 LNHDA and CDR2 SQIVND (reference sequence). CDR3 nucleotide sequence: TGTGCCAGTAGTCTACTAGCGGGAGCCAAAAACATTCAGTACTTC. Protein sequence: CASSLLAGAKNIQYF.

The gene calls are TRBV19 and TRBJ2-7, with D tentatively TRBD1 (6 bases). V dropped 5 bases and J dropped 2 bases, with 16 bases sitting between them. Germline CDR1 reads LNHDA; CDR2 reads SQIVND (reference sequence). The CDR3 runs to 15 residues. The CDR3 nucleotides read TGTGCCAGTAGTGCAGGGGTAGGAGCCCCCTACGAGCAGTACTTC. Its protein product is CASSAGVGAPYEQYF.

This clonotype showed up just a few times. The chain uses TRBV14 and TRBJ2-7; D gene uncertain. Germline V gives CDR1 SGHDN, CDR2 FVKESK. Between the trimmed V and J ends, which lost 1 base and 0 bases, there was a span of 7 bases. The CDR3 consists of 14 residues. The CDR3 here is CASSQGQPSYEQYF. The CDR3 DNA reads as TGTGCCAGCAGCCAAGGGCAGCCCTCCTACGAGCAGTACTTC.

This clonotype was detected ten times or more. CDR3 in amino acids: CSARDSVRTSGTGELFF. Written as DNA, the CDR3 is TGCAGTGCTAGAGATAGTGTCCGGACTAGCGGCACCGGGGAGCTGTTTTTT. The chain carries TRBV20-1 and TRBJ2-2; TRBD2 matches 10 bases. CDR3 length equals 17 residues. Germline CDR1 reads DFQATT; CDR2 reads SNEGSKA (reference sequence). The junction had 8 bases not matched to a gene; V was cut back by 0 bases and J by 4 bases.

Ten or more counts support this clonotype. The chain carries TRBV28 and TRBJ1-4, with 9 bases fitting TRBD1. Germline V CDR1 and CDR2: MDHEN, SYDVKM. The length of the CDR3 is 15 residues. The V gene end was trimmed by 6 bases and the J gene end by 7 bases; junction bases not matched to a gene: 9. The CDR3 coding sequence is TGTGCCAGCAGCCTAAGGCGACAGGGGGGTGAAAAACTGTTTTTT. This gives the protein CASSLRRQGGEKLFF. Full variable domain (rest looked up from reference TRBV28 and TRBJ1-4): DVKVTQSSRYLVKRTGEKVFLECVQDMDHENMFWYRQDPGLGLRLIYFSYDVKMKEKGDIPEGYSVSREKKERFSLILESASTNQTSMYLCASSLRRQGGEKLFFGSGTQLSVL.

This clonotype occurred a few times. V usage is TRBV9 and J usage is TRBJ2-1; either TRBD1 or TRBD2 may fit D (6 bases each). This CDR3 is built from 16 residues. Germline V gene sequence: CDR1 SGDLS, CDR2 YYNGEE. Trimming stripped 3 bases from V and 3 bases from J, with 16 bases between. The CDR3 sequence is CASSESSGALYNEQFF. The DNA of the CDR3 is TGTGCCAGCAGCGAAAGTTCGGGGGCCCTCTACAATGAGCAGTTCTTC.

Ten or more counts support this clonotype. This chain uses TRBV27 with TRBJ1-2; possible D gene TRBD1, 6 bases. The V end was cut by 4 bases, the J end by 8 bases, with 20 bases between. This CDR3 is built from 15 residues. The V gene's germline CDR1 is MNHEY and CDR2 SMNVEV (reference sequence). CDR3 sequence reads: CASSSGDIRRGGYTF. DNA of the CDR3: TGTGCCAGCAGTTCCGGGGACATCCGACGAGGAGGCTACACCTTC.

This clonotype was seen repeatedly, ten times or more. The gene calls are TRBV5-1 and TRBJ2-7, with D hard to call. CDR3 length: 14 amino acids. V was trimmed by 2 bases and J by 3 bases, leaving 12 bases between them. Germline loops: CDR1 SGHRS, CDR2 YFSETQ. CDR3 residues: CASSLTDQHYEQYF. CDR3 sequence (DNA): TGCGCCAGCAGCTTAACCGACCAGCACTACGAGCAGTACTTC. The variable domain in full, completed from reference TRBV5-1 and TRBJ2-7, reads KAGVTQTPRYLIKTRGQQVTLSCSPISGHRSVSWYQQTPGQGLQFLFEYFSETQRNKGNFPGRFSGRQFSNSRSEMNVSTLELGDSALYLCASSLTDQHYEQYFGPGTRLTVT.

This clonotype was detected many times. The chain combines TRBV12-5 with TRBJ2-7; 7 nucleotides agree with TRBD2. The junction had 7 bases not matched to a gene; V was cut back by 2 bases and J by 3 bases. Germline V CDR1 and CDR2: LGHNT, FRNRAP. This CDR3 comprises 15 residues. The CDR3 reads CASGLWASGGYEQYF. The CDR3, as DNA: TGTGCTAGTGGTTTGTGGGCTAGCGGAGGCTACGAGCAGTACTTC.

This clonotype has ten or more counts. The chain combines TRBV7-2 with TRBJ1-1; D call uncertain. The CDR3 has 13 residues. Germline values: CDR1 SGHTA, CDR2 FQGNSA. The ends were cut back, 5 bases at V and 3 bases at J, with 10 bases in the middle. The CDR3: CASSQNSYTEAFF. The DNA for the CDR3 is TGTGCCAGCAGCCAAAATTCCTACACTGAAGCTTTCTTT. Full variable domain (remainder filled in from reference TRBV7-2 and TRBJ1-1): GAGVSQSPSNKVTEKGKDVELRCDPISGHTALYWYRQSLGQGLEFLIYFQGNSAPDKSGLPSDRFSAERTGGSVSTLTIQRTQQEDSAVYLCASSQNSYTEAFFGQGTRLTVV.

The table lists this clonotype with a few counts. V gene TRBV28 combines with J gene TRBJ2-2; 10 nucleotides agree with TRBD2. CDR3 length: 16 residues. V dropped 5 bases and J dropped 7; count of bases not matched to a gene: 10. Germline CDR1 and CDR2: MDHEN and SYDVKM. CDR3 sequence (DNA): TGTGCCAGCAGTCCGAGAAGCGGGAGGGCCTTCGGGGAGCTGTTTTTT. It translates to CASSPRSGRAFGELFF.